Below, 22 T cell receptor beta chains from the same sample are listed, as sequenced in a study of regulatory T cells in long-lasting Graves disease (dated by TCRdb to the early 2020s). To prepare the library, multiplex PCR was applied. TCRdb lists the instrument as Illumina HiSeq 4000. iRepertoire HTBI primers and Arm-PCR amplification of CDR3 regions were used to construct TCR beta libraries. In-frame beta chains were kept once TCRdb had trimmed the public reads at Q25 with fastp and called clones with MiXCR. Identical CDR3 proteins give one entry, which carries the most common genes and DNA. The sample records some 250,000 distinct CDR3 sequences, about 17% of which are singletons. The biggest ten clones account for around 20% of the sample. The time point label for this specimen denotes: newly diagnosed GD, antithyroid drugs for less than 3 months. For both TCR sequencing and RNA sequencing, RNA was extracted from PBMCs using TRIzol.

The sequencing here drew on peripheral blood mononuclear cells (PBMCs), taken at new diagnosis, from a patient treated with antithyroid drugs. These receptors were obtained from a female donor with Graves disease.

The chain is built from TRBV7-9 and TRBJ1-2; TRBD1 is a possible D gene (5 bases). With 5 bases removed from V and 4 bases from J, the gap between germline ends came to 17 bases. The CDR3 covers 15 residues. Germline loops: CDR1 SEHNR, CDR2 FQNEAQ (reference sequence). The CDR3 bases are TGTGCCAGCAGCCCGTCTAGGATCGGGACCTATGGCTACACCTTC. The encoded protein is CASSPSRIGTYGYTF.

Ten or more counts support this clonotype. The chain employs TRBV7-9 and TRBJ2-7; no reliable D call. Germline V gene lookup returns CDR1 SEHNR and CDR2 FQNEAQ (reference sequence). The V and J ends lost 4 bases and 3 bases respectively, with 13 bases between them. The CDR3 has 14 amino acids. In DNA form, the CDR3 reads TGTGCCAGCAGCTCAACAAGGCCCCGCTACGAGCAGTACTTC. It codes for CASSSTRPRYEQYF. The full variable domain, with the rest looked up from reference TRBV7-9 and TRBJ2-7, is DTGVSQNPRHKITKRGQNVTFRCDPISEHNRLYWYRQTLGQGPEFLTYFQNEAQLEKSRLLSDRFSAERPKGSFSTLEIQRTEQGDSAMYLCASSSTRPRYEQYFGPGTRLTVT.

This clonotype has at least ten counts. This chain joins TRBV24-1 and TRBJ2-3; 12 bases are a match to TRBD2. V lost 4 bases to trimming and J lost 2 bases; unmatched junction nucleotides: 6. The CDR3 loop spans 17 amino acids. The germline gives CDR1 KGHDR, CDR2 SFDVKD. The CDR3 DNA reads as TGTGCCACCAGTGACTCCAGGACTAGCGGGGACACAGATACGCAGTATTTT. It is translated as CATSDSRTSGDTDTQYF.

This clonotype has at least ten counts. The chain links TRBV19 to TRBJ1-1, with 12 bases fitting TRBD1. V lost 5 bases, J lost 5 bases, and 6 bases stayed unmatched. Germline loops: CDR1 LNHDA, CDR2 SQIVND (reference sequence). The CDR3 has 15 amino acids. CDR3 amino acids: CASSGDRGRRTEAFF. DNA of the CDR3: TGTGCCAGTAGTGGGGACAGGGGGCGAAGGACTGAAGCTTTCTTT.

This clonotype has more than one count but fewer than ten. The V and J genes are TRBV14 and TRBJ1-3; the match to TRBD1 covers 7 bases. Germline loops: CDR1 SGHDN, CDR2 FVKESK. Trimming at V came to 2 bases and at J to 0 bases, leaving 7 bases not matched to a gene. This CDR3 region has 17 residues. The CDR3 protein is CASSQLGTVSSGNTIYF. Here the CDR3 DNA reads TGTGCCAGCAGCCAATTGGGGACAGTAAGCTCTGGAAACACCATATATTTT.

The table lists this clonotype with many counts. The chain is built from TRBV6-2 or TRBV6-3 and TRBJ1-2; D not certain. The CDR3 is 11 amino acids. V was pared by 4 bases and J by 8 bases, with 8 bases between. Germline lookup yields CDR1 MNHEY and CDR2 SVGEGT. CDR3 sequence (DNA): TGTGCCAGCAGTTTGAATGCGGGCTACACCTTC. Translated, it gives CASSLNAGYTF.

This rearrangement joins TRBV11-3 to TRBJ2-5; TRBD2 matches 9 bases. The CDR3 consists of 19 residues. J lost 7 bases, V lost 5 bases, and 23 bases had no gene match. Germline CDR1 is SGHNT and CDR2 is YENEEA. The CDR3, as DNA: TGTGCCAGCAGCCGAACGACCGGGCTAGCGGGAAGTGCCACGGCGACCCAGTACTTC. It yields the protein CASSRTTGLAGSATATQYF.

The V and J genes are TRBV29-1 and TRBJ2-7, with 7 bases fitting TRBD2. The CDR3 is 14 residues long. Germline-derived CDR1 and CDR2 are SQVTM and ANQGSEA. Trimming cost V 4 bases and J 3 bases; bases outside gene matches: 9. In DNA, the CDR3 is TGCAGCGTTGGGGGAGGGCCGACTTACTACGAGCAGTACTTC. The encoded protein is CSVGGGPTYYEQYF.

Ten or more counts support this clonotype. This rearrangement joins TRBV6-2 or TRBV6-3 to TRBJ1-2; D ambiguous. Germline-derived CDR1 and CDR2 are MNHEY and SVGEGT. CDR3 size: 13 residues. Between the trimmed V and J ends, which lost 5 bases and 5 bases, there was a span of 12 bases. The CDR3 coding sequence is TGTGCCAGCAGTCCGGAAGGGAGATATGGCTACACCTTC. Amino acids: CASSPEGRYGYTF.

This clonotype was observed many times. This chain links TRBV19 with TRBJ2-5, with TRBD1 matching 7 bases. The CDR3 covers 14 residues. Germline V CDR1 and CDR2: LNHDA, SQIVND (reference sequence). Unmatched junction bases numbered 9, after V lost 6 bases and J lost 5 bases. CDR3 nucleotide sequence: TGTGCCAGTAGCCCGACAGGGAGTGGTGAGACCCAGTACTTC. Translation: CASSPTGSGETQYF.

The CDR3 sequence is CASSLSEVYGYTF. In DNA form, the CDR3 reads TGTGCCAGCAGCTTGTCCGAGGTCTACGGCTACACCTTC. This chain uses TRBV5-5 with TRBJ1-2, with no clear D. The CDR3 has 13 amino acids. Germline V gene sequence: CDR1 SGHKS, CDR2 YYEKEE (reference sequence). V was cut by 1 base and J by 8 bases, with 12 bases left in between.

V gene TRBV7-8 combines with J gene TRBJ1-1; D unclear. V was cut by 5 bases and J by 11 bases, with 12 bases left in between. The germline gives CDR1 SGHVS, CDR2 FQNEAQ. The CDR3 loop spans 11 amino acids. CDR3 coding DNA: TGTGCCAGCAGCACCCTCGGTGGGGCTTTCTTT. Translated, it gives CASSTLGGAFF.

The chain recombines TRBV2 with TRBJ2-7, with TRBD2 matching over 14 bases. CDR1 and CDR2 (germline): SNHLY, FYNNEI. The ends lost 3 bases at V and 2 bases at J; junction bases unmatched: 6. The CDR3 consists of 17 residues. The CDR3 region is CASSERTSGRMTYEQYF. CDR3 bases: TGTGCCAGCAGTGAGCGGACTAGCGGGAGGATGACCTACGAGCAGTACTTC. Together with reference TRBV2 and TRBJ2-7, the CDR3 gives the full variable domain: EPEVTQTPSHQVTQMGQEVILRCVPISNHLYFYWYRQILGQKVEFLVSFYNNEISEKSEIFDDQFSVERPDGSNFTLKIRSTKLEDSAMYFCASSERTSGRMTYEQYFGPGTRLTVT.

The table lists this clonotype with many counts. V and J are TRBV19 and TRBJ2-2; 8 positions match TRBD2. Germline V gives CDR1 LNHDA, CDR2 SQIVND (reference sequence). After removal of 5 bases from V and 3 bases from J, the junction contained 17 bases not matched to a gene. The CDR3 covers 19 residues. CDR3 residues: CASSSVGPLTSGHTGELFF. CDR3 DNA sequence: TGTGCCAGTAGTTCCGTGGGGCCTCTAACTAGCGGTCACACCGGGGAGCTGTTTTTT.

This clonotype showed up many times. The V call is TRBV6-1, the J call TRBJ1-4; D gene unclear. With 5 bases removed from V and 0 bases from J, the gap between germline ends came to 10 bases. The CDR3 spans 15 residues. Germline lookup yields CDR1 MNHNS and CDR2 SASEGT. DNA of the CDR3: TGTGCCAGCAGTAAAAGAAGATCAACTAATGAAAAACTGTTTTTT. It codes for CASSKRRSTNEKLFF.

The rearrangement links TRBV2 to TRBJ2-3; TRBD1 might be the D (6 bases). Germline CDR1 SNHLY, CDR2 FYNNEI. The CDR3 spans 14 residues. The V gene lost 8 bases and the J gene lost 2 bases, with 14 bases spanning the gap. For the CDR3, the DNA is TGTGCCAGCTTGACAGGACTCAACACAGATACGCAGTATTTT. It encodes CASLTGLNTDTQYF.

The table lists this clonotype with a few counts. The chain joins TRBV7-2 to TRBJ2-1, with D maybe TRBD2 (5 bases). Per germline, CDR1 SGHTA and CDR2 FQGNSA. The CDR3 totals 13 residues. The V gene lost 5 bases and the J gene lost 9 bases, with 14 bases spanning the gap. The CDR3 sequence is CASSTGSLPEQFF. The CDR3 bases are TGTGCCAGCAGCACGGGGAGCCTGCCTGAGCAGTTCTTC.

This chain uses TRBV27 with TRBJ2-7; D may correspond to TRBD1 or TRBD2 (5 bases each). V gave up 6 bases and J gave up 2 bases, with 11 bases separating them. This CDR3 region has 13 residues. In germline, CDR1 is MNHEY, CDR2 SMNVEV (reference sequence). The CDR3 DNA sequence: TGTGCCAGCAGAGCGTGGGGGACCTACGAGCAGTACTTC. It yields the protein CASRAWGTYEQYF.

At least ten counts were recorded for this clonotype. The chain couples TRBV6-2 or TRBV6-3 to TRBJ2-1; 10 nucleotides line up with TRBD2. Germline V gene sequence: CDR1 MNHEY, CDR2 SVGEGT. The CDR3 totals 15 residues. V trimming: 7 bases; J trimming: 7 bases; junction bases outside the gene matches: 10. This CDR3 reads CASITGASGRNEQFF. CDR3 DNA: TGTGCCAGCATAACCGGGGCTAGCGGGAGAAATGAGCAGTTCTTC.

This clonotype was detected ten times or more. The chain is built from TRBV4-1 and TRBJ1-4, with unresolved D. The CDR3 consists of 12 residues. With 1 base removed from V and 8 bases from J, the gap between germline ends came to 5 bases. Germline CDR1 MGHRA, CDR2 YSYEKL. CDR3 loop: CASSQVDEKLFF. CDR3 nucleotides: TGCGCCAGCAGCCAAGTGGACGAAAAACTGTTTTTT.

This chain joins TRBV5-6 and TRBJ1-3; the D is unclear. Trimming took off 3 bases at V and 1 base at J, with 5 bases between the two ends. CDR3 length equals 13 residues. Germline V gene data show CDR1 as SGHDT and CDR2 as YYEEEE. The CDR3 DNA reads as TGTGCCAGCAGCTGGCAATCTGGAAACACCATATATTTT. Amino acids: CASSWQSGNTIYF.

The chain recombines TRBV18 with TRBJ2-5; 7 bases align to TRBD2. This CDR3 is built from 17 residues. Looked up from germline, CDR1 is KGHSH and CDR2 is LQKENI. The J segment lost 4 bases and the V segment lost 2 bases, leaving 13 bases of the junction unmatched. DNA for the CDR3: TGTGCCAGCTCACCATCCGAGAGGGGTAGCGGGTCAGAGACCCAGTACTTC. This translates into CASSPSERGSGSETQYF. Looking up the rest from reference TRBV18 and TRBJ2-5 gives the full variable domain: NAGVMQNPRHLVRRRGQEARLRCSPMKGHSHVYWYRQLPEEGLKFMVYLQKENIIDESGMPKERFSAEFPKEGPSILRIQQVVRGDSAAYFCASSPSERGSGSETQYFGPGTRLLVL.